One sample yielded the 5 T cell receptor beta chains listed below, sequenced in a study of regulatory T cells in long-lasting Graves disease. Time point: persistent/refractory GD, antithyroid drugs over 5 years with positive TRAb. PBMC RNA was the source of the TCR library. Arm-PCR of CDR3 regions and iRepertoire HTBI primers were used to build TCR beta libraries. TCRdb re-called the multiplex PCR reads with MiXCR, one entry per CDR3 protein. The sample contains roughly 500,000 distinct CDR3 sequences, around a fifth of which appear only once. Sequencing used peripheral blood mononuclear cells (PBMCs), obtained when the disease was refractory, from a patient treated with antithyroid drugs. The receptors shown here come from a female donor with Graves disease.

The chain recombines TRBV29-1 with TRBJ2-7; 7 bases match TRBD2. V gave up 2 bases and J gave up 9 bases; unmatched junction bases: 10. CDR1 SQVTM and CDR2 ANQGSEA come from the germline V gene. This CDR3 comprises 13 residues. The DNA for the CDR3 is TGCAGCGTTGAAAGGACTGGCGGGAGTGCGCAGTACTTC. This gives the protein CSVERTGGSAQYF.

This clonotype was detected only a few times. This chain's CDR3 is CASSQDQAREYEQYF. DNA for the CDR3: TGTGCCAGCAGCCAAGATCAAGCCAGAGAATACGAGCAGTACTTC. The V call is TRBV3-1, the J call TRBJ2-7; D gene unclear. The V and J ends lost 0 bases and 4 bases respectively, with 13 bases between them. Germline values: CDR1 LGHDT, CDR2 YNNKEL (reference sequence). There are 15 residues in the CDR3.

V gene TRBV7-9 combines with J gene TRBJ2-2; a possible D gene is TRBD2 (7 bases). The V gene's germline CDR1 is SEHNR and CDR2 FQNEAQ (reference sequence). This CDR3 is 19 amino acids long. The V gene lost 5 bases and the J gene lost 0 bases, with 22 bases spanning the gap. The CDR3 is CASSPLEGGEHANTGELFF. The CDR3 nucleotides are TGTGCCAGCAGCCCGCTTGAGGGGGGGGAGCACGCGAACACCGGGGAGCTGTTTTTT.

In this sample, this clonotype turned up a few times. The chain employs TRBV29-1 and TRBJ2-7; 8 bases match TRBD1. Germline trimming cut 7 bases from V and 2 bases from J; bases unmatched to any gene: 10. Germline values: CDR1 SQVTM, CDR2 ANQGSEA. The CDR3 consists of 14 residues. The CDR3 reads CSALRQGPPYEQYF. CDR3 bases: TGCAGCGCCCTAAGACAGGGGCCCCCCTACGAGCAGTACTTC.

This clonotype was observed a handful of times. The chain links TRBV29-1 to TRBJ2-7; TRBD1 matches at 7 bases. This CDR3 spans 12 amino acids. The V segment lost 7 bases and the J segment 3 bases; nucleotides outside the gene matches: 6. CDR1 and CDR2 from the germline V gene are SQVTM and ANQGSEA. The CDR3 spells CSAGQEGYEQYF. The CDR3 DNA sequence: TGCAGCGCCGGACAGGAAGGCTACGAGCAGTACTTC.